This is a list of T cell receptor beta chains from one sample in a study of long-term antiretroviral therapy in people with HIV. TCRdb's copy holds only in-frame clones and misses some; the assay was immunoSEQ multiplex PCR. Of under 45,000 clones in the sample, around 93% are singletons; the top ten hold around 2%. Specimen: unsorted PBMCs, collected almost 9.5 years after starting antiretroviral therapy. These receptor sequences come from a man aged 30-40 years with HIV. CDR3s include the opening cysteine and the closing phenylalanine or tryptophan. A D gene is named only where the DNA matches it firmly. Expanded clones get a size class; other rows say once, few or many, or leave the size out.

clone size,V gene,D gene,J gene,CDR3 DNA,CDR3 protein
-,TRBV6-6,-,TRBJ1-4,TGTGCCAGCAGTTCCCTATTGGGGGAAAAACTGTTTTTT,CASSSLLGEKLFF
-,TRBV6-1,-,TRBJ1-5,TGTGCCAGCTTACGAGGGCCCCCCCGGGATCAGCCCCAGCATTTT,CASLRGPPRDQPQHF
-,TRBV18,-,TRBJ2-7,TGTGCCAGCTCACCAATTTTGGCAGCCCATACGGAGGAGCAGTACTTC,CASSPILAAHTEEQYF
-,TRBV7-2,-,TRBJ2-7,TGTGCCAGCAGCCGGACGCCAACCTACGAGCAGTACTTC,CASSRTPTYEQYF
-,TRBV10-1,-,TRBJ2-3,TGCGCCAGCAGTGAGCGGGGCACAGATACGCAGTATTTT,CASSERGTDTQYF
-,TRBV2,TRBD1,TRBJ1-1,TGTGCCAGCGACGGGGACAGGGTGGACACTGAAGCTTTCTTT,CASDGDRVDTEAFF
-,TRBV19,-,TRBJ1-1,TGTGCCAGTACCTCGGGGACCAGGCGGGGTTGGAACACTGAAGCTTTCTTT,CASTSGTRRGWNTEAFF
-,TRBV2,TRBD1,TRBJ1-2,TGTGCCAGCAGGGTAGCGACAGGGGGAAACTATGGCTACACCTTC,CASRVATGGNYGYTF
once,TRBV6-5,-,TRBJ2-3,TGTGCCAGCAGTTACTCGGCGGGAAGCCGGCAAGATACGCAGTATTTT,CASSYSAGSRQDTQYF
-,TRBV11-1,TRBD2,TRBJ2-1,TGTGCCAGCACCTCGGGGACTAGCGCTTACAATGAGCAGTTCTTC,CASTSGTSAYNEQFF
-,TRBV6-1,-,TRBJ1-2,TGTGCCAGCAGTGTCGCCGGGACGGGACCATATGGCTACACCTTC,CASSVAGTGPYGYTF
-,TRBV18,-,TRBJ1-2,TGTGCCAGCTCATCCAGTCGAATGGCTGACAGTGACTATGGCTACACCTTC,CASSSSRMADSDYGYTF
-,TRBV6-5,-,TRBJ1-1,TGTGCCAGCAGTTACTCGCCAGGGAACACTGAAGCTTTCTTT,CASSYSPGNTEAFF
once,TRBV2,-,TRBJ2-1,TGTGCCAGCTATTGGTTGGGGGGCAGTGAGCAGTTCTTC,CASYWLGGSEQFF
-,TRBV27,TRBD1,TRBJ1-2,TGTGCCAGCAGCCTAACAGGGGGCGGAGGCTATGGCTACACCTTC,CASSLTGGGGYGYTF
-,TRBV2,TRBD2,TRBJ2-5,TGTGCCAGCAGTGCCCTAGCGGGGGGAGAGACCCAGTACTTC,CASSALAGGETQYF
-,TRBV5-1,TRBD1,TRBJ2-5,TGCGCCAGCAGCACAGGACAGGGAGAGACCCAGTACTTC,CASSTGQGETQYF
few,TRBV9,-,TRBJ1-1,TGTGCCAGCAGCGTAGGGGGCCCTAACACTGAAGCTTTCTTT,CASSVGGPNTEAFF